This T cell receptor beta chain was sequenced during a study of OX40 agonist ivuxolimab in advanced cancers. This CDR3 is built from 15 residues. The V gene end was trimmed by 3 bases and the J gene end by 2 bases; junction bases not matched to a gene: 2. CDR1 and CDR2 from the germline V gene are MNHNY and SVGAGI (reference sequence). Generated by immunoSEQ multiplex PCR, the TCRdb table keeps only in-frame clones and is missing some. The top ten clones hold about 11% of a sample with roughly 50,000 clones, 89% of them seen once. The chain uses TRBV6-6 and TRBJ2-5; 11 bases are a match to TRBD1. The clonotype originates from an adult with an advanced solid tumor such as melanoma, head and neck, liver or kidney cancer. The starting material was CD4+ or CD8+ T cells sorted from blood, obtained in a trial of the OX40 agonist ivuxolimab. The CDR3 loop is CASSYWDRGQETQYF. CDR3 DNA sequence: TGTGCCAGCAGTTATTGGGACAGGGGGCAAGAGACCCAGTACTTC.